A single sample gave rise to the 17 T cell receptor beta chains below, sequenced in a study of vaccination and CD4 T cells after COVID-19. The treatment was: roughly 11-day PBMC culture with coronavirus spike peptide pools or control peptides (ViraFEST assay). These receptors lack a known antigen. Oncomine TCR Beta short-read sequencing was applied to DNA from cultured CD4+ T cells. TCRdb redid the calling of the PCR reads with MiXCR, one entry per CDR3 protein. The table shows about 19,000 distinct CDR3 sequences, with under 60% occurring only once. The source material was CD4+ T cells from blood, cultured in vitro. The receptors derive from a human donor who had recovered from COVID-19.

The chain links TRBV10-3 to TRBJ1-1; the match to TRBD1 covers 8 bases. The V segment lost 4 bases and the J segment 4 bases; nucleotides outside the gene matches: 5. This CDR3 has 14 residues. CDR1 is ENHRY and CDR2 is SYGVKD in the germline V gene. The CDR3 DNA follows: TGTGCCATCAGTGGGACAGGGCTTCGCACTGAAGCTTTCTTT. Amino acid sequence: CAISGTGLRTEAFF.

The genes are TRBV5-1 and TRBJ1-1; the D is unclear. The CDR3 spans 13 residues. V dropped 2 bases and J dropped 3 bases, with 8 bases sitting between them. Germline V gene lookup returns CDR1 SGHRS and CDR2 YFSETQ. The CDR3 DNA follows: TGCGCCAGCAGCTTTGGGTCAGACACTGAAGCTTTCTTT. This encodes CASSFGSDTEAFF.

This sequence joins TRBV18 and TRBJ2-5; D is perhaps TRBD2 (5 bases). This CDR3 spans 15 amino acids. V lost 2 bases and J lost 4, with 14 bases in between. The germline CDR1 and CDR2 sequences are KGHSH and LQKENI. CDR3 sequence: CASSPVRDGLETQYF. CDR3 DNA: TGTGCCAGCTCACCAGTGAGGGATGGGTTAGAGACCCAGTACTTC. The full variable domain, completed using reference TRBV18 and TRBJ2-5, is NAGVMQNPRHLVRRRGQEARLRCSPMKGHSHVYWYRQLPEEGLKFMVYLQKENIIDESGMPKERFSAEFPKEGPSILRIQQVVRGDSAAYFCASSPVRDGLETQYFGPGTRLLVL.

This clonotype has a single count. The chain uses TRBV30 and TRBJ2-7; D possibly corresponds to TRBD2 (6 bases). With 8 bases removed from V and 3 bases from J, the gap between germline ends came to 14 bases. This CDR3 has 12 amino acids. CDR1 is GTSNPN, CDR2 SVGIG, per germline (reference sequence). CDR3 sequence reads: CATPAGSYEQYF. The CDR3 region has the DNA TGTGCCACCCCCGCCGGGAGCTACGAGCAGTACTTC.

This chain uses TRBV27 with TRBJ2-1, with D maybe TRBD2 (5 bases). With 5 bases removed from V and 0 bases from J, the gap between germline ends came to 17 bases. The CDR3 length is 17 residues. Germline-derived CDR1 and CDR2 are MNHEY and SMNVEV (reference sequence). The CDR3: CASSPRSDPLSYNEQFF. CDR3 DNA: TGTGCCAGCAGTCCCCGTAGCGACCCTCTCTCCTACAATGAGCAGTTCTTC.

The V call is TRBV2, the J call TRBJ1-5; D is ambiguous. V gave up 4 bases and J gave up 3 bases, with 22 bases separating them. Germline V gene sequence: CDR1 SNHLY, CDR2 FYNNEI. CDR3 length equals 18 residues. This CDR3 is CASSALFEVGLNNQPQHF. In DNA, the CDR3 is TGTGCCAGCAGTGCGTTATTTGAGGTAGGCTTAAACAATCAGCCCCAGCATTTT. Supplemented by reference TRBV2 and TRBJ1-5, the full variable domain reads EPEVTQTPSHQVTQMGQEVILRCVPISNHLYFYWYRQILGQKVEFLVSFYNNEISEKSEIFDDQFSVERPDGSNFTLKIRSTKLEDSAMYFCASSALFEVGLNNQPQHFGDGTRLSIL.

V gene TRBV19 combines with J gene TRBJ1-4; D ambiguous. From germline, CDR1 is LNHDA and CDR2 SQIVND (reference sequence). This CDR3 spans 14 amino acids. Trimming cost V 3 bases and J 0 bases, with 5 bases left between them. CDR3: CASSMTATNEKLFF. The CDR3 bases are TGTGCCAGTAGTATGACCGCAACTAATGAAAAACTGTTTTTT.

The chain joins TRBV7-3 to TRBJ2-3; 9 bases line up with TRBD2. The CDR3 contains 16 residues. V lost 5 bases to trimming and J lost 2 bases; unmatched junction nucleotides: 8. Germline V lookup: CDR1 SGHTA, CDR2 FQGTGA. The CDR3: CASSPRTSDNTDTQYF. CDR3 coding DNA: TGTGCCAGCAGCCCGAGGACTAGCGACAACACAGATACGCAGTATTTT.

V gene TRBV24-1 combines with J gene TRBJ1-2; D is unresolved. From germline, CDR1 is KGHDR and CDR2 SFDVKD. V was clipped by 3 bases and J by 3 bases, with 7 bases between them. The length of the CDR3 is 13 residues. In nucleotides, the CDR3 is TGTGCCACCAGTGATGGTGAGGACTATGGCTACACCTTC. It is translated as CATSDGEDYGYTF.

J is TRBJ1-2 and V is TRBV18; D remains unclear. V lost 2 bases and J 2 bases, leaving 12 bases between the germline ends. The CDR3 sequence is 15 residues long. CDR1 and CDR2 from the germline V gene are KGHSH and LQKENI. The CDR3: CASSPSMDSNYGYTF. Written as DNA, the CDR3 is TGTGCCAGCTCACCATCGATGGATTCGAACTATGGCTACACCTTC.

The V and J genes are TRBV15 and TRBJ1-5; no reliable D call. Germline CDR1 is LNHNV and CDR2 is YYDKDF (reference sequence). The CDR3 extends over 18 amino acids. V was clipped by 0 bases and J by 3 bases, with 18 bases between them. The CDR3 nucleotides read TGTGCCACCAGCAGAGAGGGAGTCTTTGAGAAGCCCAATCAGCCCCAGCATTTT. This gives the protein CATSREGVFEKPNQPQHF.

V is TRBV5-1 and J is TRBJ2-5, with D possibly TRBD2 on 5 matching bases. Germline V gene sequence: CDR1 SGHRS, CDR2 YFSETQ. V was clipped by 0 bases and J by 5 bases, with 8 bases between them. This CDR3 is 13 amino acids long. This CDR3 reads CASSLGGGETQYF. The CDR3, as DNA: TGCGCCAGCAGCTTGGGTGGCGGGGAGACCCAGTACTTC.

The CDR3 loop is CASSRSRDAQETQYF. The DNA of the CDR3 is TGTGCCAGCAGTCGTTCCCGGGATGCTCAAGAGACCCAGTACTTC. The chain combines TRBV27 with TRBJ2-5; weak D call: TRBD2 (5 bases). This CDR3 contains 15 residues. The germline CDR1 and CDR2 sequences are MNHEY and SMNVEV (reference sequence). V lost 5 bases, J lost 2 bases, and 15 bases lay in between.

The rearrangement uses TRBV5-6 and TRBJ2-1, with D unresolved. From germline, CDR1 is SGHDT and CDR2 YYEEEE. The CDR3 spans 15 residues. Trimming removed 4 bases at V and 9 bases at J, with 20 bases between. CDR3 sequence: CASSPDAGVSGEQFF. The CDR3 nucleotides are TGTGCCAGCAGCCCCGATGCCGGTGTCTCGGGTGAGCAGTTCTTC. Using reference TRBV5-6 and TRBJ2-1 for the parts outside the CDR3, the full variable domain is DAGVTQSPTHLIKTRGQQVTLRCSPKSGHDTVSWYQQALGQGPQFIFQYYEEEERQRGNFPDRFSGHQFPNYSSELNVNALLLGDSALYLCASSPDAGVSGEQFFGPGTRLTVL.

This clonotype was detected a few times. The chain employs TRBV18 and TRBJ1-1; 7 bases agree with TRBD1. The CDR3 loop spans 13 amino acids. Losses at the gene ends were 5 bases for V and 5 bases for J; bases not matched to a gene: 5. Germline values: CDR1 KGHSH, CDR2 LQKENI. The DNA for the CDR3 is TGTGCCAGCTCAGGGCTGGGACAGACTGAAGCTTTCTTT. Its translation is CASSGLGQTEAFF. The whole variable domain, remainder taken from reference TRBV18 and TRBJ1-1, is NAGVMQNPRHLVRRRGQEARLRCSPMKGHSHVYWYRQLPEEGLKFMVYLQKENIIDESGMPKERFSAEFPKEGPSILRIQQVVRGDSAAYFCASSGLGQTEAFFGQGTRLTVV.

This clonotype is a singleton in its sample. This chain uses TRBV18 with TRBJ1-1; 9 nucleotides match TRBD1. The CDR3 runs 17 residues. Germline trimming cut 0 bases from V and 0 bases from J; bases unmatched to any gene: 5. Germline loops: CDR1 KGHSH, CDR2 LQKENI. CDR3 sequence reads: CASSPPRTGVMNTEAFF. Written as DNA, the CDR3 is TGTGCCAGCTCACCACCGAGGACAGGGGTTATGAACACTGAAGCTTTCTTT.

The sample holds a few counts of this clonotype. The chain uses TRBV20-1 and TRBJ1-1, with a possible D match to TRBD1 (5 bases). Trimming removed 3 bases from V and 2 bases from J, with 10 bases in between. The CDR3 runs to 13 residues. Germline CDR1 reads DFQATT; CDR2 reads SNEGSKA (reference sequence). CDR3 nucleotide sequence: TGCAGTGCTAGGGGGCTGGGAAACACTGAAGCTTTCTTT. This codes for CSARGLGNTEAFF.